One sample yielded the 26 T cell receptor beta chains listed below, sequenced in a study of T cell responses to AZD1222 COVID-19 vaccine. Data came from immunoSEQ multiplex PCR; TCRdb stores just in-frame clones and leaves some out. This table has 90,000 to 130,000 clones, more than 70% appearing once. The source material was peripheral blood, sampled on day 0 of AZD1222 vaccination. The receptor source for this set is an adult in good health.

This chain connects TRBV5-6 to TRBJ1-2; D unclear. The CDR3 has 13 amino acids. Trimming took 4 bases from V and 5 from J, leaving 12 bases between them. The germline gives CDR1 SGHDT, CDR2 YYEEEE. CDR3 sequence (DNA): TGTGCCAGCAGCCCTGGACCCGATTATGGCTACACCTTC. The encoded protein is CASSPGPDYGYTF.

The rearrangement uses TRBV10-1 and TRBJ2-7; a possible D gene is TRBD2 (5 bases). The V and J ends lost 3 bases and 3 bases respectively, with 12 bases between them. From germline, CDR1 is WNHNN and CDR2 SYGVQD (reference sequence). CDR3 length: 14 amino acids. The chain's CDR3 is CASSDGQRYYEQYF. Here the CDR3 DNA reads TGCGCCAGCAGTGACGGCCAGCGGTACTACGAGCAGTACTTC.

This chain links TRBV5-8 with TRBJ2-2, with 8 bases identical to TRBD1. CDR1 is SGHTS, CDR2 YDEGEE, per germline. The junction had 10 bases not matched to a gene; V was cut back by 5 bases and J by 1 base. The CDR3 has 17 amino acids. This chain's CDR3 is CASSYDRGRENTGELFF. The CDR3 DNA is TGTGCCAGCAGTTATGACAGGGGAAGGGAGAACACCGGGGAGCTGTTTTTT.

This clone appeared a single time. The chain employs TRBV10-2 and TRBJ1-1; no definite D call. Trimming took 3 bases from V and 0 from J, leaving 8 bases between them. The CDR3 consists of 14 residues. CDR1 is WSHSY, CDR2 SAAADI, per germline. CDR3 amino acids: CASSDRVMNTEAFF. CDR3 DNA sequence: TGCGCCAGCAGTGACCGCGTAATGAACACTGAAGCTTTCTTT.

The table lists this clone with a few counts. The V call is TRBV12-3 or TRBV12-4, the J call TRBJ1-6, with D perhaps TRBD1 (5 bases). The length of the CDR3 is 13 residues. V was trimmed by 7 bases and J by 9 bases, leaving 13 bases between them. The CDR3 coding sequence is TGTGCCAGCATCCACTTGGGGGGTTCACCCCTCCACTTT. Protein: CASIHLGGSPLHF.

This clone was recorded only once. This sequence joins TRBV7-3 and TRBJ2-3; D uncertain. Germline CDR1 reads SGHTA; CDR2 reads FQGTGA. The V gene lost 5 bases and the J gene lost 0 bases, with 9 bases spanning the gap. The CDR3 is made up of 14 amino acids. In DNA, the CDR3 is TGTGCCAGCAGCCGAGAGGCTAGCACAGATACGCAGTATTTT. It codes for CASSREASTDTQYF.

The rearrangement uses TRBV28 and TRBJ2-7; 9 nucleotides match TRBD1. Germline assignment: CDR1 MDHEN and CDR2 SYDVKM. V lost 7 bases to trimming and J lost 0 bases; unmatched junction nucleotides: 19. The CDR3 extends over 19 amino acids. CDR3 bases: TGTGCCAGCACCCGGACAGGGGTTTGGGGGTTTAGGGACTCCTACGAGCAGTACTTC. Amino acid sequence: CASTRTGVWGFRDSYEQYF.

The rearrangement uses TRBV6-5 and TRBJ1-5; TRBD1 agrees at 8 bases. J lost 5 bases, V lost 6 bases, and 3 bases had no gene match. Per the germline V gene, CDR1 is MNHEY and CDR2 is SVGAGI. CDR3 size: 13 residues. DNA for the CDR3: TGTGCCAGCAGCGGACAGGGAGATCAGCCCCAGCATTTT. Translation gives CASSGQGDQPQHF.

The V and J genes are TRBV29-1 and TRBJ2-5; possibly TRBD1 for D (6 bases). V lost 7 bases and J lost 3, with 15 bases in between. CDR3 length: 13 residues. From germline, CDR1 is SQVTM and CDR2 ANQGSEA. The DNA for the CDR3 is TGCAGCGCTTCTGTAGGGGGAAAAGAGACCCAGTACTTC. It codes for CSASVGGKETQYF.

This clone was detected only once. The chain uses TRBV30 and TRBJ1-5; a possible D gene is TRBD1 (6 bases). The CDR3 runs to 15 residues. Germline CDR1 reads GTSNPN; CDR2 reads SVGIG (reference sequence). V shed 3 bases and J shed 5 bases, with 17 bases lying between them. DNA for the CDR3: TGTGCCTGGAGGGGGAAGGGACACGTTCATCAGCCCCAGCATTTT. As protein: CAWRGKGHVHQPQHF.

The table lists this clone with a few counts. The chain has TRBV5-8 and TRBJ1-5; D perhaps matches TRBD1 (6 bases). The V gene lost 0 bases and the J gene lost 7 bases, with 8 bases spanning the gap. Germline V gene data show CDR1 as SGHTS and CDR2 as YDEGEE. The CDR3 consists of 13 residues. The CDR3 region is CASSLVQGQPQHF. The CDR3 DNA follows: TGTGCCAGCAGCTTGGTCCAGGGGCAGCCCCAGCATTTT.

The V gene is TRBV5-5, the J gene TRBJ1-4; D remains unclear. The CDR3 consists of 14 residues. Germline CDR1 and CDR2: SGHKS and YYEKEE (reference sequence). V dropped 4 bases and J dropped 0 bases, with 7 bases sitting between them. The CDR3 sequence is CASSRGATNEKLFF. As DNA, the CDR3 is TGTGCCAGCAGCCGGGGTGCAACTAATGAAAAACTGTTTTTT. The complete variable domain, with remaining parts taken from reference TRBV5-5 and TRBJ1-4, reads DAGVTQSPTHLIKTRGQQVTLRCSPISGHKSVSWYQQVLGQGPQFIFQYYEKEERGRGNFPDRFSARQFPNYSSELNVNALLLGDSALYLCASSRGATNEKLFFGSGTQLSVL.

This chain connects TRBV24-1 to TRBJ1-5; D unclear. CDR1 and CDR2 (germline): KGHDR, SFDVKD. Trimming left V 3 bases short and J 8 bases short, with 10 bases between. This CDR3 region has 13 residues. The CDR3 DNA is TGTGCCACCAGTGATATGAGGGATGAGCCCCAGCATTTT. This translates into CATSDMRDEPQHF.

V gene TRBV4-1 combines with J gene TRBJ1-2; 8 bases line up with TRBD1. CDR1 MGHRA and CDR2 YSYEKL come from the germline V gene. The CDR3 loop spans 16 amino acids. Trimming at V came to 1 base and at J to 3 bases, leaving 7 bases not matched to a gene. The CDR3 region has the DNA TGCGCCAGCAGCCAAGGGAGAACAGGGGGTTACTATGGCTACACCTTC. This codes for CASSQGRTGGYYGYTF.

The V call is TRBV6-4, the J call TRBJ2-7; D is tentatively TRBD1 or TRBD2 (5 bases each). The V end lost 5 bases, the J end lost 6 bases, and 14 bases lay between the germline ends. The CDR3 length is 13 residues. Germline V gene data show CDR1 as MRHNA and CDR2 as SNTAGT. The CDR3 here is CASSPGTPGEQYF. The CDR3 nucleotides read TGTGCCAGCAGTCCAGGGACCCCAGGCGAGCAGTACTTC.

J is TRBJ1-2 and V is TRBV28; D is uncertain. This CDR3 has 17 residues. Between the trimmed V and J ends, which lost 4 bases and 0 bases, there was a span of 18 bases. The germline gives CDR1 MDHEN, CDR2 SYDVKM. The CDR3 DNA sequence: TGTGCCAGCAGTTCATTCCACCGGGCCCCAGCTAACTATGGCTACACCTTC. Residues: CASSSFHRAPANYGYTF.

The chain recombines TRBV12-3 or TRBV12-4 with TRBJ1-3; D gene unclear. V lost 2 bases and J lost 8, with 4 bases in between. The CDR3 runs to 11 residues. Here the CDR3 reads CASSLKDTIYF. The CDR3 coding sequence is TGTGCCAGCAGTTTAAAAGACACCATATATTTT.

The gene calls are TRBV5-5 and TRBJ2-5; a possible D gene is TRBD1 (6 bases). The CDR3 is 14 residues long. Per the germline V gene, CDR1 is SGHKS and CDR2 is YYEKEE (reference sequence). V was shortened by 4 bases and J by 1 base, with 11 bases between the two germline ends. CDR3 region: CASSKLQGQETQYF. CDR3 coding DNA: TGTGCCAGCAGCAAGCTACAGGGCCAAGAGACCCAGTACTTC.

The gene calls are TRBV29-1 and TRBJ1-1; possible D gene TRBD1, 6 bases. The CDR3 runs 13 residues. Trimming removed 6 bases from V and 0 bases from J, with 11 bases in between. From germline, CDR1 is SQVTM and CDR2 ANQGSEA. CDR3 nucleotide sequence: TGCAGCGTCGTGAGGGACATGAACACTGAAGCTTTCTTT. Encoded protein: CSVVRDMNTEAFF.

This rearrangement joins TRBV7-2 to TRBJ2-7; 7 nucleotides line up with TRBD1. Trimming cost V 3 bases and J 1 base; bases outside gene matches: 6. CDR3 length equals 15 residues. CDR1 and CDR2 (germline): SGHTA, FQGNSA. The CDR3 nucleotides are TGTGCCAGCAGCTTGATCCGGGACAGTTCCTACGAGCAGTACTTC. It codes for CASSLIRDSSYEQYF.

The chain is built from TRBV30 and TRBJ2-5; TRBD1 matches at 9 bases. From germline, CDR1 is GTSNPN and CDR2 SVGIG (reference sequence). Trimming at V came to 7 bases and at J to 4 bases, leaving 10 bases not matched to a gene. CDR3 length: 14 amino acids. DNA for the CDR3: TGTGCCTTCCTACAGGGGGCTCTGGGAGAGACCCAGTACTTC. This gives the protein CAFLQGALGETQYF.

The rearrangement uses TRBV5-1 and TRBJ2-3; 12 bases are a match to TRBD2. The CDR3 length is 17 residues. CDR1 SGHRS and CDR2 YFSETQ come from the germline V gene. With 0 bases clipped from V and 6 bases from J, the junction kept 8 bases outside the gene matches. The CDR3: CASSLAPSGGGFDTQYF. CDR3 sequence (DNA): TGCGCCAGCAGCTTGGCCCCTAGCGGGGGGGGTTTTGATACGCAGTATTTT.

The gene calls are TRBV28 and TRBJ2-7; possible D gene TRBD1, 5 bases. Germline CDR1 is MDHEN and CDR2 is SYDVKM. The germline V and J ends were trimmed by 8 bases and 4 bases, with 15 bases remaining between them. The CDR3 contains 13 residues. CDR3 region: CASVSRVGYEQYF. The CDR3 DNA follows: TGTGCCAGCGTCAGCAGGGTGGGGTACGAGCAGTACTTC.

The CDR3 DNA follows: TGCGCCAGCAGCCAACCAACAACCGACAGCTCTGGAAACACCATATATTTT. Translation: CASSQPTTDSSGNTIYF. This chain joins TRBV4-1 and TRBJ1-3; the D gene is possibly TRBD1 (5 bases). Trimming stripped 2 bases from V and 0 bases from J, with 14 bases between. The CDR3 loop spans 17 amino acids. Germline CDR1 MGHRA, CDR2 YSYEKL.

Only one count was recorded for this clone. The chain links TRBV7-9 to TRBJ1-3, with D maybe TRBD1 (5 bases). The CDR3 length is 17 residues. The ends were cut back, 2 bases at V and 4 bases at J, with 18 bases in the middle. Germline V gene data show CDR1 as SEHNR and CDR2 as FQNEAQ (reference sequence). Here the CDR3 reads CASSLIGQGLSGNTIYF. The CDR3 DNA reads TGTGCCAGCAGCTTAATCGGGCAGGGCCTTTCGGGAAACACCATATATTTT.

The genes are TRBV10-1 and TRBJ2-3; D might be TRBD2 (7 bases). Germline CDR1 WNHNN, CDR2 SYGVQD (reference sequence). Trimming stripped 5 bases from V and 5 bases from J, with 17 bases between. The length of the CDR3 is 15 residues. The CDR3 reads CASSRGGEFLDTQYF. CDR3 coding DNA: TGCGCCAGCAGTAGAGGGGGGGAGTTCCTAGATACGCAGTATTTT.